A selection of T cell receptor beta chains follows, all from one sample in a study of OX40 agonist ivuxolimab in advanced cancers. Generated by immunoSEQ multiplex PCR, the TCRdb table keeps only in-frame clones and is missing some. In the table there are 90,000 to 100,000 clones, roughly nine tenths of which are singletons. Sequences were derived from CD4+ or CD8+ T cells sorted from blood, sampled in a trial of the OX40 agonist ivuxolimab. These receptors were obtained from an adult with an advanced solid tumor such as melanoma, head and neck, liver or kidney cancer. Each CDR3 is given with its conserved first and last residue. The D gene is left open where the match is weak. Only part of the rows carry a size: once, few, many, or a class if the clone is expanded.

abundance	v_gene	j_gene	d_gene	CDR3nt	CDR3aa
NA	TRBV18	TRBJ2-5	TRBD1	TGTGCCAGCTCACTTCACAGGGGGCAAGAAGAAACCCAGTACTTC	CASSLHRGQEETQYF
NA	TRBV28	TRBJ2-3	NA	TGTGCCAGCAGTCCTGACCGGTCTAGCACAGATACGCAGTATTTT	CASSPDRSSTDTQYF
NA	TRBV19	TRBJ2-2	NA	TGTGCCAGTAGCCCCGGCACAGGGCACACCGGGGAGCTGTTTTTT	CASSPGTGHTGELFF
NA	TRBV5-1	TRBJ2-3	TRBD2	TGCGCCAGCCAAACTCCCGGGACTAGCGGGAGGAGCACAGATACGCAGTATTTT	CASQTPGTSGRSTDTQYF
NA	TRBV27	TRBJ2-7	NA	TGTGCCAGCAGACCAATGTTAAGCTCCTACGAGCAGTACTTC	CASRPMLSSYEQYF
NA	TRBV20-1	TRBJ2-7	NA	TGCAGTGCCCAAGGACCCCTCGAGCAGTACTTC	CSAQGPLEQYF
NA	TRBV30	TRBJ2-5	NA	TGTGCCTGGAGTGGCACAGGGTGGGAGACCCAGTACTTC	CAWSGTGWETQYF
once	TRBV6-6	TRBJ1-1	NA	TGTGCCAGCAGTTACGGGGGTAGTGTCAACACTGAAGCTTTCTTT	CASSYGGSVNTEAFF
NA	TRBV6-4	TRBJ1-1	NA	TGTGCCAGCAGTGGCTCAACAAAGGGGATGAACACTGAAGCTTTCTTT	CASSGSTKGMNTEAFF
NA	TRBV18	TRBJ1-2	TRBD1	TGTGCCAGCTCACCACAAGGACAGGACATCAGTGGCTACACCTTC	CASSPQGQDISGYTF
NA	TRBV4-2	TRBJ2-5	NA	TGTGCCAGCAGCCAAGACAAGCGGGCCCAAGAGACCCAGTACTTC	CASSQDKRAQETQYF
NA	TRBV2	TRBJ2-1	NA	TGTGCCAGCAGTGGGGGTTACAATGAGCAGTTCTTC	CASSGGYNEQFF
NA	TRBV5-4	TRBJ1-2	NA	TGTGCCAGCAGCTTCTTTCAAAGCCCGTCTGATGGCTACACCTTC	CASSFFQSPSDGYTF
NA	TRBV18	TRBJ1-1	NA	TGTGCCAGCTCACCAGAATCCCAGGGGAACACTGAAGCTTTCTTT	CASSPESQGNTEAFF
NA	TRBV28	TRBJ2-1	TRBD1	TGTGCCAGCAATGAACCGAACAGGGGCAATGAGCAGTTCTTC	CASNEPNRGNEQFF
once	TRBV7-8	TRBJ2-5	TRBD2	TGTGCCAGCAGCTCAAAGCGGGAGGGCCGTGAGACCCAGTACTTC	CASSSKREGRETQYF
NA	TRBV2	TRBJ1-5	NA	TGTGCCAGTAATGAGGACGGAGGGAATCAGCCCCAGCATTTT	CASNEDGGNQPQHF
NA	TRBV11-2	TRBJ2-4	NA	TGTGCCAGCAGCGCCCCCCGAGGAGGGAGCATTCAGTACTTC	CASSAPRGGSIQYF
NA	TRBV18	TRBJ2-2	NA	TGTGCCAGCTCACCTAACAGCGACACCGGGGAGCTGTTTTTT	CASSPNSDTGELFF
NA	TRBV2	TRBJ1-4	NA	TGTGCCAGCAGGGGGGCCCGCCCCGGTGAAAAACTGTTTTTT	CASRGARPGEKLFF
NA	TRBV14	TRBJ2-1	TRBD2	TGTGCCAGCAGCCAAGATATGGGGACTAGCCGGGGTGAGCAGTTCTTC	CASSQDMGTSRGEQFF
NA	TRBV28	TRBJ1-2	NA	TGTGCCAGCAGTCAACAGGTGGAAGGCTACACCTTC	CASSQQVEGYTF
NA	TRBV28	TRBJ2-7	TRBD1	TGTGCCAGCAGTTCCCCCGCCGGGACAGGCTCCTACGAGCAGTACTTC	CASSSPAGTGSYEQYF
NA	TRBV7-6	TRBJ1-1	NA	TGTGCCAGCAGACCTACGGTGGGCACTGAAGCTTTCTTT	CASRPTVGTEAFF
NA	TRBV28	TRBJ2-3	TRBD2	TGTGCCAGCAGTTCTCCTAGCGGGAGAACAGATACGCAGTATTTT	CASSSPSGRTDTQYF
NA	TRBV5-1	TRBJ1-2	NA	TGCGCCAGCAGCTTGGCCGCGGCAGGGCCGGGAGGCTACACCTTC	CASSLAAAGPGGYTF
NA	TRBV5-4	TRBJ2-3	NA	TGTGCCAGCAGCTATATGTGGGATCGTGATACGCAGTATTTT	CASSYMWDRDTQYF
NA	TRBV6-6	TRBJ1-2	TRBD1	TGTGCCAGCAGTCCTCACCTTACAGGGGGCGCCGGCTACACCTTC	CASSPHLTGGAGYTF
NA	TRBV27	TRBJ2-1	TRBD2	TGTGCCAGCAGAGGAGCGGGAAGGCATGAGCAGTTCTTC	CASRGAGRHEQFF
NA	TRBV28	TRBJ2-7	NA	TGTGCCAGCTCAAATGGGCCTATGGGTTCCTACGAGCAGTACTTC	CASSNGPMGSYEQYF
NA	TRBV30	TRBJ1-2	NA	TGTGCCTGGAGTCGTCAGGGAGATAGCTATGGCTACACCTTC	CAWSRQGDSYGYTF
NA	TRBV28	TRBJ1-5	NA	TGTGCCAGCAGTTTAAGGGGGTCCTGGACGCCCCAGCATTTT	CASSLRGSWTPQHF
NA	TRBV7-9	TRBJ1-2	NA	TGTGCCAGCAGCTTCGGACATGGCTACACCTTC	CASSFGHGYTF
NA	TRBV28	TRBJ1-1	NA	TGTGCCAGCAATGAAGGGAACACTGAAGCTTTCTTT	CASNEGNTEAFF
NA	TRBV2	TRBJ1-1	NA	TGTGCCAGCAGTGCCGAGTTGAACACTGAAGCTTTCTTT	CASSAELNTEAFF
few	TRBV19	TRBJ1-2	NA	TGTGCCAGTACGGCGGGTTACTATGGCTACACCTTC	CASTAGYYGYTF
once	TRBV19	TRBJ1-5	TRBD1	TGTGCCAGCGGGGAGACAGGGGGCAATCAGCCCCAGCATTTT	CASGETGGNQPQHF
NA	TRBV9	TRBJ1-1	NA	TGTGCCAGCAGCGTTTCCCATTCGGACACTGAAGCTTTCTTT	CASSVSHSDTEAFF
NA	TRBV5-1	TRBJ1-2	NA	TGCGCCAGCAGCCCGCAGGACAGTAACTATGGCTACACCTTC	CASSPQDSNYGYTF
NA	TRBV5-4	TRBJ2-3	TRBD2	TGTGCCAGCAGCCCCGGGGGACTAGCCGAGTCCCCCAGTGGGCAGTATTTT	CASSPGGLAESPSGQYF
NA	TRBV6-4	TRBJ2-2	NA	TGTGCCAGCAGAGGAGGGGCTCAGAACACCGGGGAGCTGTTTTTT	CASRGGAQNTGELFF
NA	TRBV6-1	TRBJ1-1	NA	TGTGCCAGCAGTGAGAAAGGGGCGGACACTGAAGCTTTCTTT	CASSEKGADTEAFF
NA	TRBV7-2	TRBJ2-2	NA	TGTGCCAGCAGGGCTTACGCGGTAGGGGAGCTGTTTTTT	CASRAYAVGELFF
NA	TRBV5-1	TRBJ2-5	TRBD2	TGCGCCAGCAGCCAATACGGGAGGGGGGAGACCCAGTACTTC	CASSQYGRGETQYF
NA	TRBV4-3	TRBJ2-1	NA	TGCGCCAGCAGCCAAGGCGTGGCGACAGTTAATGAGCAGTTCTTC	CASSQGVATVNEQFF
NA	TRBV5-1	TRBJ1-3	NA	TGCGCCAGCAGTTTCGGATCTGGAAACACCATATATTTT	CASSFGSGNTIYF
NA	TRBV5-1	TRBJ2-3	NA	TGCGCCAGCAGCTTGGCCGGGACTGGCCCAGATACGCAGTATTTT	CASSLAGTGPDTQYF
NA	TRBV11-2	TRBJ1-5	NA	TGTGCCAGCAGCTTAGGGCAGGCCCGCGGGGCCCAGCATTTT	CASSLGQARGAQHF
NA	TRBV19	TRBJ1-5	TRBD1	TGTGCCAGTAGTATTGCAGGGGGGGACCCTAGCAATCAGCCCCAGCATTTT	CASSIAGGDPSNQPQHF
NA	TRBV6-5	TRBJ1-1	TRBD1	TGTGCCAGCGCTTTGGAGGTGAGGGGGCCCGAAGCTTTCTTT	CASALEVRGPEAFF
NA	TRBV10-1	TRBJ1-2	NA	TGCGCCAGCCCCCCCGCCCATAGCTACACCTTC	CASPPAHSYTF
NA	TRBV5-1	TRBJ1-1	NA	TGCGCCAGCAGCCAGGATATACCGGGATCTGAAGCTTTCTTT	CASSQDIPGSEAFF
NA	TRBV7-3	TRBJ2-1	NA	TGTGCCAGCAGCCCGGGGAACCGGAATGAGCAGTTCTTC	CASSPGNRNEQFF
NA	TRBV6-5	TRBJ1-2	TRBD1	TGTGCCAGCAGCCTATCACAGGGGGCCTCTACAGGCTACACCTTC	CASSLSQGASTGYTF
NA	TRBV4-1	TRBJ2-1	TRBD2	TGCGCCAGCAGCCCCGGACTAGCGGGGAATGAGCAGTTCTTC	CASSPGLAGNEQFF
NA	TRBV9	TRBJ2-3	NA	TGTGCCAGCAGCGTAGAAGTCACAGATACGCAGTATTTT	CASSVEVTDTQYF
NA	TRBV5-1	TRBJ2-4	TRBD1	TGCGCCAGCAGCCATGACAGGGACAGAAACATTCAGTACTTC	CASSHDRDRNIQYF
NA	TRBV7-5	TRBJ1-1	NA	TGTGCCAGAAGCTTAACTTCCCATGGGGGACAGGAGAACACTGAAGCTTTCTTT	CARSLTSHGGQENTEAFF
NA	TRBV9	TRBJ1-3	NA	TGTGCCAGCAGCCCCGAGCATAGGGCGGACACCATATATTTT	CASSPEHRADTIYF